Presented here are 14 T cell receptor beta chains from one specimen sequenced in a study of blood T cell repertoires in COVID-19. The table came from immunoSEQ multiplex PCR; TCRdb's copy has only in-frame clones and leaves some out. The data contain some 120,000 clones, around 90% of them seen just once; the ten biggest clones take up roughly 4.8%. Sequences were obtained from peripheral blood. The receptors here all came from a man in his 60s with COVID-19, enrolled during active disease.

V is TRBV6-2 or TRBV6-3 and J is TRBJ2-7; D gene ambiguous. CDR1 and CDR2 from the germline V gene are MNHEY and SVGEGT. Trimming removed 0 bases from V and 1 base from J, with 7 bases in between. CDR3 size: 14 residues. The CDR3: CASSYSRQSYEQYF. CDR3 sequence (DNA): TGTGCCAGCAGTTACTCGAGGCAGTCCTACGAGCAGTACTTC.

This chain uses TRBV4-1 with TRBJ1-4; the D gene is possibly TRBD1 (6 bases). The CDR3 is made up of 15 amino acids. Per germline, CDR1 MGHRA and CDR2 YSYEKL. Between the trimmed V and J ends, which lost 4 bases and 4 bases, there was a span of 13 bases. DNA of the CDR3: TGCGCCAGCAGCCCTCTGACAGGCTATAATGAAAAACTGTTTTTT. Translation gives CASSPLTGYNEKLFF.

The rearrangement uses TRBV5-4 and TRBJ1-2; 7 bases match TRBD1. The CDR3 extends over 13 amino acids. CDR1 SGHNT and CDR2 YYREEE come from the germline V gene (reference sequence). J lost 7 bases, V lost 2 bases, and 5 bases had no gene match. Written as DNA, the CDR3 is TGTGCCAGCAGCTTTCCAGGGGGAGGTGGCTACACCTTC. Its translation: CASSFPGGGGYTF. The full variable domain, in which reference TRBV5-4 and TRBJ1-2 provide the parts outside the CDR3, is ETGVTQSPTHLIKTRGQQVTLRCSSQSGHNTVSWYQQALGQGPQFIFQYYREEENGRGNFPPRFSGLQFPNYSSELNVNALELDDSALYLCASSFPGGGGYTFGSGTRLTVV.

The V gene is TRBV5-4, the J gene TRBJ2-2; D possibly corresponds to TRBD2 (7 bases). The V and J ends lost 4 bases and 6 bases respectively, with 16 bases between them. The CDR3 length is 15 residues. Germline-derived CDR1 and CDR2 are SGHNT and YYREEE (reference sequence). The DNA of the CDR3 is TGTGCCAGCAGCCAGGGAGGGGACAAGTCCGGGGAGCTGTTTTTT. Encoded protein: CASSQGGDKSGELFF. Drawing the rest from reference TRBV5-4 and TRBJ2-2, the complete variable domain is ETGVTQSPTHLIKTRGQQVTLRCSSQSGHNTVSWYQQALGQGPQFIFQYYREEENGRGNFPPRFSGLQFPNYSSELNVNALELDDSALYLCASSQGGDKSGELFFGEGSRLTVL.

The chain has TRBV10-2 and TRBJ2-3; 8 bases align to TRBD2. CDR3 size: 13 residues. CDR1 is WSHSY and CDR2 is SAAADI in the germline V gene. Trimming at V came to 9 bases and at J to 2 bases, leaving 4 bases not matched to a gene. The CDR3 loop is CASTSGNTDTQYF. Here the CDR3 DNA reads TGCGCCAGTACTAGCGGTAACACAGATACGCAGTATTTT.

This clone was seen a handful of times. This sequence joins TRBV7-3 and TRBJ2-7; 12 nucleotides agree with TRBD2. The CDR3 is made up of 13 amino acids. The germline V gene has CDR1 SGHTA and CDR2 FQGTGA. V lost 5 bases, J lost 7 bases, and 3 bases stayed unmatched. The CDR3: CASSRTSGNEQYF. The CDR3 nucleotides read TGTGCCAGCAGCCGGACTAGCGGGAATGAGCAGTACTTC.

The chain uses TRBV11-1 and TRBJ1-2, with a tentative D call TRBD1 (5 bases). The CDR3 loop spans 15 amino acids. V lost 0 bases, J lost 3 bases, and 11 bases lay in between. The germline CDR1 and CDR2 sequences are SGHAT and FQDESV (reference sequence). The CDR3 reads CASSLAAGDDYGYTF. Written as DNA, the CDR3 is TGTGCCAGCAGCTTAGCGGCGGGGGATGACTATGGCTACACCTTC.

The CDR3 loop is CASSQPGMNTEAFF. The CDR3, as DNA: TGTGCCAGCAGTCAACCGGGGATGAACACTGAAGCTTTCTTT. The chain couples TRBV3-1 (or the pseudogene TRBV3-2) to TRBJ1-1; unclear D gene. The V gene lost 6 bases and the J gene lost 0 bases, with 11 bases spanning the gap. The CDR3 consists of 14 residues. Germline CDR1 LGHDT, CDR2 YNNKEL (reference sequence).

The chain has TRBV30 and TRBJ1-2; perhaps TRBD1 as D (5 bases). Germline V CDR1 and CDR2: GTSNPN, SVGIG (reference sequence). The germline V and J ends were trimmed by 8 bases and 0 bases, with 16 bases remaining between them. There are 14 residues in the CDR3. The CDR3 reads CAATVGVSNYGYTF. The CDR3 region has the DNA TGTGCCGCCACAGTAGGGGTTTCTAACTATGGCTACACCTTC.

The table lists this clone with a few counts. The sample carries other DNA sequences with the same CDR3. This chain connects TRBV5-1 to TRBJ1-2; D not certain. The CDR3 is made up of 13 amino acids. Germline V gene lookup returns CDR1 SGHRS and CDR2 YFSETQ. Deletions cut 0 bases from V and 7 bases from J, with 10 bases between. The CDR3 is CASSLAGVGGYTF. CDR3 sequence (DNA): TGCGCCAGCAGCTTGGCCGGAGTGGGTGGCTACACCTTC.

V and J are TRBV6-2 or TRBV6-3 and TRBJ1-5; TRBD1 aligns across 11 bases. Germline lookup yields CDR1 MNHEY and CDR2 SVGEGT. This CDR3 comprises 14 residues. Trimming removed 5 bases from V and 7 bases from J; junction bases left unmatched: 4. The CDR3 DNA reads as TGTGCCAGCAGTCGGGACAGGGGGTGGCAGCCCCAGCATTTT. It specifies CASSRDRGWQPQHF.

The chain recombines TRBV28 with TRBJ2-1; TRBD2 aligns across 14 bases. Germline lookup yields CDR1 MDHEN and CDR2 SYDVKM. The CDR3 totals 15 residues. V shed 3 bases and J 7 bases; nucleotides not matched to a gene: 2. The CDR3 spells CASSLGLAGANEQFF. CDR3 in DNA: TGTGCCAGCAGTTTGGGACTAGCGGGAGCGAATGAGCAGTTCTTC.

V gene TRBV20-1 combines with J gene TRBJ2-7; D is perhaps TRBD1 (5 bases). Germline V gene sequence: CDR1 DFQATT, CDR2 SNEGSKA (reference sequence). The CDR3 runs to 12 residues. V lost 3 bases and J 2 bases, leaving 8 bases between the germline ends. The CDR3 loop reads CSASRGTYEQYF. DNA of the CDR3: TGCAGTGCTAGTAGGGGCACCTACGAGCAGTACTTC.

The J gene is TRBJ1-2, the V gene TRBV19; TRBD1 might be the D (5 bases). This CDR3 is built from 15 residues. Germline CDR1 reads LNHDA; CDR2 reads SQIVND (reference sequence). Between the trimmed V and J ends, which lost 6 bases and 7 bases, there was a span of 21 bases. The CDR3 DNA sequence: TGTGCCAGTAGCTCCTCAAATGGGCCGGGGGGTGGCTACACCTTC. Protein product: CASSSSNGPGGGYTF.